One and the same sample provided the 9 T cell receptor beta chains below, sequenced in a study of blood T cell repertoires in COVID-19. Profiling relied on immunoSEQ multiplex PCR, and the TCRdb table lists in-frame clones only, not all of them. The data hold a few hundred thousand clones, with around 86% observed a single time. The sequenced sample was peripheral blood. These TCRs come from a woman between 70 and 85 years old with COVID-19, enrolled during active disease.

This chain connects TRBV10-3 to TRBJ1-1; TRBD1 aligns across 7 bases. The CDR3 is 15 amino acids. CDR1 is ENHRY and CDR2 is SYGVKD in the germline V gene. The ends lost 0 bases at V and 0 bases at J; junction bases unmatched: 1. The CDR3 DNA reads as TGTGCCATCAGTGAGTCACAGGGGTTGAACACTGAAGCTTTCTTT. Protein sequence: CAISESQGLNTEAFF.

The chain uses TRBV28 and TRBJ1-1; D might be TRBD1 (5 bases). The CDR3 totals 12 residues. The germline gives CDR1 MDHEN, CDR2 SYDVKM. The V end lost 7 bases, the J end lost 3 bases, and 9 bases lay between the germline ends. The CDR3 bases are TGTGCCAGCACCGGAGGGGACACTGAAGCTTTCTTT. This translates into CASTGGDTEAFF.

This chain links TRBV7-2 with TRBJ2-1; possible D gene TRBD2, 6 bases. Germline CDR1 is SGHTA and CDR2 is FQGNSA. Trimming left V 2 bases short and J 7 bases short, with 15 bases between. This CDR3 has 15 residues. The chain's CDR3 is CASSLQAGGGNEQFF. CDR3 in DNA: TGTGCCAGCAGCTTACAGGCAGGTGGGGGGAATGAGCAGTTCTTC.

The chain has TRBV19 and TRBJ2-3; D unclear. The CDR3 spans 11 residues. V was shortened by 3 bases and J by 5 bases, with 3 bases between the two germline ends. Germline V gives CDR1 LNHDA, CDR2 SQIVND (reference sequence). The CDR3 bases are TGTGCCAGTAGTATCCGAGATACGCAGTATTTT. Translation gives CASSIRDTQYF.

CDR3 in amino acids: CASSRGGETQYF. The CDR3 region has the DNA TGTGCCAGCAGTCGGGGGGGGGAGACCCAGTACTTC. The rearrangement joins TRBV6-5 to TRBJ2-5, with 8 bases that match TRBD2. With V trimmed by 5 bases and J by 5 bases, 1 base remained unmatched. Germline V CDR1 and CDR2: MNHEY, SVGAGI. The CDR3 covers 12 residues.

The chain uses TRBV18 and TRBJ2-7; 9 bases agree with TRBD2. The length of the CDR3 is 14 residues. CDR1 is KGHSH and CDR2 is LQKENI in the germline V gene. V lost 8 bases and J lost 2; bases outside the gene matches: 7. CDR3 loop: CASGGREGTYEQYF. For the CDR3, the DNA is TGTGCCAGCGGAGGGCGGGAGGGCACCTACGAGCAGTACTTC.

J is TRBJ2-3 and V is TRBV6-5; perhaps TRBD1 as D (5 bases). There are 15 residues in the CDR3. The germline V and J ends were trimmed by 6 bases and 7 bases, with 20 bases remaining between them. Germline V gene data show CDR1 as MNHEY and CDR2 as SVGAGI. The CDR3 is CASSQDIAKGNTQYF. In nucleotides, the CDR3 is TGTGCCAGCAGCCAGGACATCGCGAAGGGTAATACGCAGTATTTT.

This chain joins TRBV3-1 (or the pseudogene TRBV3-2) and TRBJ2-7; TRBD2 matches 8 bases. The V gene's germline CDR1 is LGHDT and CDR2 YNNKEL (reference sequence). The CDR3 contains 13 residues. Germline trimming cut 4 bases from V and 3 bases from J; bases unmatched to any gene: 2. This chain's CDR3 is CASSRGTSYEQYF. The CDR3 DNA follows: TGTGCCAGCAGCCGCGGGACTAGCTACGAGCAGTACTTC.

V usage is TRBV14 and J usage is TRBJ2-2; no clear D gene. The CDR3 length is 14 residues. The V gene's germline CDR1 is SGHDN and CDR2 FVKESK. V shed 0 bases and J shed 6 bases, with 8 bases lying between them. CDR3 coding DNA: TGTGCCAGCAGCCAAGAGGGCCCACCCGGGGAGCTGTTTTTT. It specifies CASSQEGPPGELFF.